This TCR beta chain was recorded in a study of CD8 T cells in Susac syndrome. Sequencing targeted TCR beta in blood CD8+ and CD4+ T cells. TEMRA cells underwent FACS enrichment and CD8+ and CD4+ T cells underwent negative isolation. V dropped 0 bases and J dropped 0 bases, with 12 bases sitting between them. Looked up from germline, CDR1 is MGHRA and CDR2 is YSYEKL. This CDR3 region has 16 residues. RNA totalling about 0.5 to 1 ug underwent reverse transcription with random hexamers. immunoSEQ multiplex PCR amplified TCR beta CDR3 across 54 Vbeta, 13 Jbeta. TCRdb reprocessed the immunoSEQ multiplex PCR reads via MiXCR and lists one record per CDR3 protein. The sample has 150,000 to 180,000 distinct CDR3 sequences; 95% are singletons.

The receptor's source is a human donor with multiple sclerosis. The specimen sequenced was CD8+ T cells from PBMCs. This chain uses TRBV4-1 with TRBJ2-7; D might be TRBD1 or TRBD2, each matching 5 bases. The CDR3: CASSQDGARSSYEQYF. DNA for the CDR3: TGCGCCAGCAGCCAAGACGGGGCTAGGAGCTCCTACGAGCAGTACTTC.